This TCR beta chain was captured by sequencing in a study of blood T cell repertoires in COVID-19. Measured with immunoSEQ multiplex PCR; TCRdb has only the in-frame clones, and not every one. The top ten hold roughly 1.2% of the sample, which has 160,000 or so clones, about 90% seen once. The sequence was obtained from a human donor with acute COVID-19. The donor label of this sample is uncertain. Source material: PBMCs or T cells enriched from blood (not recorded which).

The CDR3 DNA follows: TGCAGCGTTGGGACAGAACTCAATCAGCCCCAGCATTTT. Translating it yields CSVGTELNQPQHF. The chain recombines TRBV29-1 with TRBJ1-5, with D maybe TRBD1 (6 bases). Trimming left V 4 bases short and J 3 bases short, with 10 bases between. Germline V lookup: CDR1 SQVTM, CDR2 ANQGSEA. This CDR3 region has 13 residues.